This T cell receptor beta chain was recorded in a study of shared clonotypes between healthy human individuals. Study details: Donors were a couple of women and a few men aged 18 to 49.

With respect to this clone: Antigen specificity is unknown.

General study findings and limits: All-four-donor shared clonotypes had higher generation probabilities than non-shared clonotypes did.

The CDR3 contains 18 residues. In germline, CDR1 is ENHRY, CDR2 SYGVKD. The junction had 8 bases not matched to a gene; V was cut back by 0 bases and J by 4 bases. Produced via immunoSEQ multiplex PCR; TCRdb's table is partial and in-frame only. This table holds approximately 2.3 million clones, just over 90% found once. The chain couples TRBV10-3 to TRBJ2-1; 11 bases are a match to TRBD2. The origin of this receptor is a man between 18 and 35 years old in good health. Some clones in this sample may be carry-over from other donors' samples. Input material: naive CD4+ T cells from PBMCs. Subset in this sample: CD45RA+ positively selected. This chain's CDR3 is CAISESLASGRRYNEQFF. CDR3 bases: TGTGCCATCAGTGAGTCGCTGGCTAGCGGGAGGCGATACAATGAGCAGTTCTTC.